This TCR beta chain was sequenced in a study of blood T cell repertoires in COVID-19. Study in general: Sites across the United States, Italy and Spain contributed samples from acute and convalescent COVID-19. T cells, B-cell-depleted T cells, or PBMCs provided the cDNA or gDNA that served as material.

This CDR3 has 15 amino acids. The V and J ends lost 4 bases and 2 bases, in that order; junction bases with no gene match: 5. The germline V gene has CDR1 SGHTA and CDR2 FQGTGA. Seattle's cohort entered during active infection and was followed longitudinally. Source study methods: Nucleated cell counts were estimated from reference gene primer amplification. Here immunoSEQ multiplex PCR was the method, and the copy in TCRdb shows in-frame clones only, minus some. The V and J calls and clone size come from that table; D and trimming were worked out from the DNA. The table has roughly 350,000 clones, approximately 87% seen once.

The sample comprised peripheral blood. The TCR was taken from a woman aged 45-60 years with COVID-19, enrolled during active disease. This chain connects TRBV7-3 to TRBJ2-1, with TRBD1 matching 7 bases. CDR3 loop: CASSYPGQAYNEQFF. CDR3 bases: TGTGCCAGCAGCTATCCAGGACAGGCCTACAATGAGCAGTTCTTC.